The 11 T cell receptor beta chains reported below all come from one sample, sequenced in a study of blood T cells in healthy people across ages. A second about 6 to 12 cycle PCR used barcoded and J-beta primers. Using its own MiXCR run on the 5' RACE reads, TCRdb lists one record per CDR3 protein. This table holds over 1.5 million distinct CDR3 sequences, approximately 50% found once. The sequenced sample was blood. These TCRs come from a woman aged 35 to 49 in good health.

The rearrangement joins TRBV5-5 to TRBJ2-5, with 10 bases lining up with TRBD2. The ends lost 4 bases at V and 11 bases at J; junction bases unmatched: 14. This CDR3 region has 15 residues. Germline V gene lookup returns CDR1 SGHKS and CDR2 YYEKEE (reference sequence). CDR3 in amino acids: CASSLASGGWDEQYF. CDR3 bases: TGTGCCAGCAGCCTGGCTAGCGGGGGATGGGATGAGCAGTACTTC. The full variable domain, in which reference TRBV5-5 and TRBJ2-5 provide the parts outside the CDR3, is DAGVTQSPTHLIKTRGQQVTLRCSPISGHKSVSWYQQVLGQGPQFIFQYYEKEERGRGNFPDRFSARQFPNYSSELNVNALLLGDSALYLCASSLASGGWDEQYFGPGTRLLVL.

This clonotype was observed a single time. The V call is TRBV3-1, the J call TRBJ2-5, with TRBD2 matching over 11 bases. CDR1 LGHDT and CDR2 YNNKEL come from the germline V gene (reference sequence). The CDR3 has 16 residues. V was pared by 1 base and J by 5 bases, with 6 bases of the junction left unmatched. The CDR3 loop is CASSQGLAGLGETQYF. CDR3 in DNA: TGTGCCAGCAGCCAAGGACTAGCGGGGTTAGGGGAGACCCAGTACTTC.

The genes are TRBV13 and TRBJ2-1; a weak D match, TRBD2 (6 bases). The CDR3 sequence is 16 residues long. The germline V gene encodes CDR1 PRHDT and CDR2 FYEKMQ (reference sequence). Trimming removed 2 bases from V and 0 bases from J, with 11 bases in between. CDR3 DNA: TGTGCCAGCAGCTTACTCGGGGGAGACTCCTACAATGAGCAGTTCTTC. The encoded protein is CASSLLGGDSYNEQFF.

This clonotype was counted between two and nine times. This chain uses TRBV7-2 with TRBJ2-7; 9 bases agree with TRBD1. CDR3 length: 15 residues. Germline values: CDR1 SGHTA, CDR2 FQGNSA. After removal of 3 bases from V and 2 bases from J, the junction contained 5 bases not matched to a gene. Here the CDR3 reads CASSFPRTGAYEQYF. For the CDR3, the DNA is TGTGCCAGCAGCTTCCCTAGGACAGGGGCCTACGAGCAGTACTTC. Full variable domain (rest looked up from reference TRBV7-2 and TRBJ2-7): GAGVSQSPSNKVTEKGKDVELRCDPISGHTALYWYRQSLGQGLEFLIYFQGNSAPDKSGLPSDRFSAERTGGSVSTLTIQRTQQEDSAVYLCASSFPRTGAYEQYFGPGTRLTVT.

The rearrangement links TRBV4-3 to TRBJ2-2, with TRBD1 matching 10 bases. The germline V gene has CDR1 LGHNA and CDR2 YSLEER. Trimming cost V 4 bases and J 6 bases; bases outside gene matches: 5. The CDR3 runs 15 residues. The CDR3 DNA is TGCGCCAGCAGCCGGAACGGACAGGGGGCCGGGGAGCTGTTTTTT. It specifies CASSRNGQGAGELFF.

The J gene is TRBJ2-7, the V gene TRBV7-9; D possibly matches TRBD1 or TRBD2 (5 bases each). Germline V lookup: CDR1 SEHNR, CDR2 FQNEAQ (reference sequence). The CDR3 loop spans 14 amino acids. V gave up 7 bases and J gave up 10 bases, with 23 bases separating them. CDR3 region: CASILGVAPGTQYF. DNA of the CDR3: TGTGCCAGCATCCTGGGGGTAGCCCCCGGTACCCAGTACTTC.

The V and J genes are TRBV28 and TRBJ2-5; 10 positions match TRBD1. Germline values: CDR1 MDHEN, CDR2 SYDVKM. This CDR3 comprises 13 residues. The trim removed 7 bases at V and 11 bases at J, leaving 10 bases unmatched. CDR3 nucleotides: TGTGCCAGCATCGACAGGGGGCTTGATGAGCAGTACTTC. Translating it yields CASIDRGLDEQYF. Looking up the rest from reference TRBV28 and TRBJ2-5 gives the full variable domain: DVKVTQSSRYLVKRTGEKVFLECVQDMDHENMFWYRQDPGLGLRLIYFSYDVKMKEKGDIPEGYSVSREKKERFSLILESASTNQTSMYLCASIDRGLDEQYFGPGTRLLVL.

This clonotype has a single count. The chain has TRBV23-1 and TRBJ2-3; D is possibly TRBD1 (6 bases). TRBV23-1 is flagged as an ORF with uncertain function. Trimming cost V 0 bases and J 6 bases, with 19 bases left between them. The CDR3 loop spans 17 amino acids. The CDR3 DNA sequence: TGCGCCAGCAGTCAATCGGAAAGGGCAGGGGAAACCGATACGCAGTATTTT. As protein: CASSQSERAGETDTQYF.

In its sample, this clonotype was seen a few times. The chain combines TRBV4-2 with TRBJ2-3, with TRBD2 identical over 16 bases. This CDR3 is built from 18 residues. Germline V CDR1 and CDR2: LGHNA, YNFKEQ. With V trimmed by 0 bases and J by 4 bases, 4 bases remained unmatched. The CDR3 here is CASSQDSGTSGGADTQYF. CDR3 nucleotides: TGTGCCAGCAGCCAAGACTCAGGGACTAGCGGGGGGGCAGATACGCAGTATTTT.

This clonotype was found a few times. This chain links TRBV20-1 with TRBJ1-5, with 7 bases aligning to TRBD1. V shed 5 bases, J shed 5 bases, and the junction held 9 bases outside the gene matches. Germline CDR1 is DFQATT and CDR2 is SNEGSKA (reference sequence). The CDR3 sequence is 14 residues long. The CDR3 loop is CSAGRGDRDQPQHF. The CDR3 nucleotides read TGCAGTGCTGGGAGGGGGGACAGAGATCAGCCCCAGCATTTT.

There are a few counts of this clonotype. The chain employs TRBV20-1 and TRBJ1-2, with TRBD1 matching over 8 bases. The CDR3 runs to 17 residues. V was pared by 5 bases and J by 0 bases, with 14 bases of the junction left unmatched. Germline loops: CDR1 DFQATT, CDR2 SNEGSKA (reference sequence). The CDR3 reads CSAPTDRGKTANYGYTF. For the CDR3, the DNA is TGCAGTGCTCCAACCGACAGGGGAAAAACGGCTAACTATGGCTACACCTTC.